This record concerns one T cell receptor beta chain sequence. What it recognizes is unknown. The CDR3 length is 14 residues. Germline CDR1 is MNHEY and CDR2 is SVGEGT. The trim removed 5 bases at V and 10 bases at J, leaving 8 bases unmatched. TCRdb used MiXCR to reprocess the reads, holding one entry per CDR3 protein. The repertoire holds under 300,000 distinct CDR3 sequences, with more than 15% as singletons. The data were taken from a study of T cell repertoires in cytomegalovirus infection. Study as a whole: Indications came from public TCR beta signatures; they pointed to CMV infection and to a matching HLA type. Points from the study as a whole: Clonotype analysis showed dominance of the ex vivo response by HLA-C-restricted CMV-specific TCR beta clonotypes. Of the TCR beta families, the public ones yielded a cumulative frequency that identified carriers of CMV plus the relevant HLA.

The sequenced sample consisted of CD8+ T cells from PBMCs. The chain combines TRBV6-2 or TRBV6-3 with TRBJ2-1, with 10 bases aligning to TRBD1. This TCR derives from a human donor in good health (CMV status not recorded). Some clones in this sample may be carry-over from other donors' samples. The CDR3 sequence is CASSKSGTGDEQFF. DNA of the CDR3: TGTGCCAGCAGTAAATCCGGGACAGGGGACGAGCAGTTCTTC.